These 32 T cell receptor beta chains were all obtained from the same sample, sequenced in a study of technical replicates of blood from a few donors. Generated by immunoSEQ multiplex PCR, the TCRdb table keeps only in-frame clones and is missing some. The data hold tens of thousands of clones, with more than 85% observed a single time. What was sequenced was PBMCs. The source of these receptors is a human donor in good health. Some clones in this sample may be carry-over from other donors' samples.

The rearrangement uses TRBV30 and TRBJ1-3; 9 bases match TRBD1. The J segment lost 6 bases and the V segment lost 5 bases, leaving 14 bases of the junction unmatched. Germline V gives CDR1 GTSNPN, CDR2 SVGIG (reference sequence). The CDR3 has 16 residues. The CDR3 is CAWSIQGARWKNTIYF. As DNA, the CDR3 is TGTGCCTGGTCCATACAGGGGGCGCGTTGGAAAAACACCATATATTTT. Variable domain in full (rest from reference TRBV30 and TRBJ1-3): SQTIHQWPATLVQPVGSPLSLECTVEGTSNPNLYWYRQAAGRGLQLLFYSVGIGQISSEVPQNLSASRPQDRQFILSSKKLLLSDSGFYLCAWSIQGARWKNTIYFGEGSWLTVV.

The DNA for the CDR3 is TGTGCCAGCAGGGAGGGGGGGACACTCTATGGCTACACCTTC. It specifies CASREGGTLYGYTF. V gene TRBV5-5 combines with J gene TRBJ1-2, with D maybe TRBD1 (6 bases). The germline V gene has CDR1 SGHKS and CDR2 YYEKEE (reference sequence). Trimming cost V 5 bases and J 4 bases, with 15 bases left between them. CDR3 length equals 14 residues.

The chain joins TRBV6-5 to TRBJ2-7; D remains unclear. This CDR3 has 15 residues. The germline V and J ends were trimmed by 2 bases and 1 base, with 12 bases remaining between them. CDR1 and CDR2 (germline): MNHEY, SVGAGI. The CDR3 sequence: CASSYQIGGSYEQYF. CDR3 sequence (DNA): TGTGCCAGCAGTTACCAGATCGGCGGTTCCTACGAGCAGTACTTC.

A word on this clone: No conserved phenylalanine or tryptophan is present at the end of the CDR3, so a read error is the likely explanation. The limits of the CDR3 on the DNA are not certain, so only TCRdb's listed CDR3 is given. The V and J genes are TRBV10-3 and TRBJ2-7; the table gives TRBD2 as D, unverified against the DNA. Termini included, the CDR3 measures 9 amino acids. Germline V CDR1 and CDR2: ENHRY, SYGVKD. This CDR3 is CAIRQRALI.

The chain recombines TRBV30 with TRBJ2-3; TRBD1 is a possible D gene (6 bases). Germline V gene lookup returns CDR1 GTSNPN and CDR2 SVGIG (reference sequence). This CDR3 has 13 amino acids. V lost 3 bases and J lost 2, with 9 bases in between. In DNA form, the CDR3 reads TGTGCCTGGAGCAGGGGACACACAGATACGCAGTATTTT. It is translated as CAWSRGHTDTQYF.

The genes are TRBV6-5 and TRBJ2-5, with 7 bases matching TRBD2. This CDR3 spans 14 amino acids. Germline V lookup: CDR1 MNHEY, CDR2 SVGAGI. Trimming took 5 bases from V and 3 from J; bases not matched to a gene: 6. The CDR3 coding sequence is TGTGCCAGCAGTCCCGGGACTATAGAAGAGACCCAGTACTTC. Translating it yields CASSPGTIEETQYF.

The genes are TRBV15 and TRBJ2-2; TRBD2 is a possible D gene (5 bases). Looked up from germline, CDR1 is LNHNV and CDR2 is YYDKDF (reference sequence). This CDR3 spans 13 amino acids. V was trimmed by 0 bases and J by 11 bases, leaving 10 bases between them. The CDR3 coding sequence is TGTGCCACCAGCAGAGATGCAGCGGCCGAGCTGTTTTTT. Its translation: CATSRDAAAELFF. Variable domain in full (rest from reference TRBV15 and TRBJ2-2): DAMVIQNPRYQVTQFGKPVTLSCSQTLNHNVMYWYQQKSSQAPKLLFHYYDKDFNNEADTPDNFQSRRPNTSFCFLDIRSPGLGDTAMYLCATSRDAAAELFFGEGSRLTVL.

The chain uses TRBV6-1 and TRBJ2-7, with 8 nucleotides matching TRBD1. J was trimmed by 0 bases and V by 10 bases; bases with no gene match: 5. There are 13 residues in the CDR3. CDR1 and CDR2 (germline): MNHNS, SASEGT. The CDR3 reads CATRQGNSYEQYF. CDR3 sequence (DNA): TGTGCCACCAGACAGGGGAACTCCTACGAGCAGTACTTC.

V and J are TRBV4-2 and TRBJ2-1; 10 bases agree with TRBD2. V lost 0 bases and J lost 0; bases outside the gene matches: 5. From germline, CDR1 is LGHNA and CDR2 YNFKEQ. This CDR3 comprises 18 residues. DNA for the CDR3: TGTGCCAGCAGCCAAGATTGGAGCGGGGGGGGCTCCTACAATGAGCAGTTCTTC. Protein sequence: CASSQDWSGGGSYNEQFF.

The chain combines TRBV27 with TRBJ1-1, with a possible D match to TRBD1 (6 bases). V lost 5 bases and J lost 3, with 13 bases in between. Germline-derived CDR1 and CDR2 are MNHEY and SMNVEV (reference sequence). The CDR3 is 14 residues long. The CDR3 reads CASSPPYRDTEAFF. In DNA, the CDR3 is TGTGCCAGCAGTCCTCCATACAGGGACACTGAAGCTTTCTTT.

This clone has only a few counts. J is TRBJ1-1 and V is TRBV6-4; possible D gene TRBD1, 6 bases. CDR1 and CDR2 from the germline V gene are MRHNA and SNTAGT. The CDR3 is 13 amino acids. V lost 5 bases and J lost 0, with 7 bases in between. The CDR3 DNA is TGTGCCAGCAGTCCAGGGGTGAACACTGAAGCTTTCTTT. Translation gives CASSPGVNTEAFF.

This clone was counted only a few times. Additional DNA sequences in this sample encode the identical CDR3. The chain carries TRBV4-1 and TRBJ2-7; 7 bases align to TRBD1. The CDR3 has 15 residues. Germline CDR1 is MGHRA and CDR2 is YSYEKL. V lost 0 bases to trimming and J lost 4 bases; unmatched junction nucleotides: 6. The CDR3 region has the DNA TGCGCCAGCAGCCAAGATCCGGGGACAGATTACGAGCAGTACTTC. Amino acids: CASSQDPGTDYEQYF.

The rearrangement joins TRBV6-1 to TRBJ2-1; 9 bases map to TRBD2. Germline CDR1 MNHNS, CDR2 SASEGT. Unmatched junction bases numbered 8, after V lost 2 bases and J lost 6 bases. The CDR3 contains 16 residues. The CDR3 region is CASSESRRGGLNEQFF. The DNA for the CDR3 is TGTGCCAGCAGTGAATCGCGGCGGGGGGGCCTCAATGAGCAGTTCTTC.

A few counts support this clone. This chain uses TRBV21-1 with TRBJ1-5. TRBV21-1 is a listed pseudogene. The CDR3 has 13 residues. DNA of the CDR3: TGTGCCAGCGGCGCAACTCTAGGTCAGCCCCAGCATTTT. Amino acids: CASGATLGQPQHF.

J is TRBJ2-3 and V is TRBV4-2, with D possibly being TRBD1 (5 bases). The CDR3 loop spans 15 amino acids. The V gene lost 1 base and the J gene lost 2 bases, with 10 bases spanning the gap. From germline, CDR1 is LGHNA and CDR2 YNFKEQ. The CDR3 DNA follows: TGTGCCAGCAGCCAAGTTCAGGGTACCACAGATACGCAGTATTTT. It specifies CASSQVQGTTDTQYF.

J is TRBJ2-2 and V is TRBV11-2; 7 bases agree with TRBD2. V trimming: 5 bases; J trimming: 7 bases; junction bases outside the gene matches: 7. Germline assignment: CDR1 SGHAT and CDR2 FQNNGV. The length of the CDR3 is 14 residues. CDR3 protein: CASSARGTGGELFF. DNA of the CDR3: TGTGCCAGCAGCGCGCGGGGGACTGGCGGGGAGCTGTTTTTT.

The chain joins TRBV14 to TRBJ2-5; 7 bases align to TRBD2. V was pared by 5 bases and J by 1 base, with 10 bases of the junction left unmatched. The germline CDR1 and CDR2 sequences are SGHDN and FVKESK. The CDR3 has 16 amino acids. In DNA, the CDR3 is TGTGCCAGCAGCAAAGGGACTACCCATCTCCAAGAGACCCAGTACTTC. Translating it yields CASSKGTTHLQETQYF.

The gene calls are TRBV30 and TRBJ1-5; D perhaps matches TRBD1 (5 bases). V lost 0 bases and J 3 bases, leaving 9 bases between the germline ends. In germline, CDR1 is GTSNPN, CDR2 SVGIG (reference sequence). The CDR3 consists of 14 residues. CDR3: CAWSVIGDNQPQHF. The CDR3 region has the DNA TGTGCCTGGAGTGTTATAGGGGACAATCAGCCCCAGCATTTT.

The chain carries TRBV18 and TRBJ2-1; 10 bases match TRBD2. The CDR3 loop spans 20 amino acids. Germline loops: CDR1 KGHSH, CDR2 LQKENI. With 3 bases clipped from V and 1 base from J, the junction kept 15 bases outside the gene matches. CDR3 coding DNA: TGTGCCAGCTCACCTCCCGCTGGGCTGGGGACTAGCGAGTCCTACAATGAGCAGTTCTTC. Translated, it gives CASSPPAGLGTSESYNEQFF. The whole variable domain, remainder taken from reference TRBV18 and TRBJ2-1, is NAGVMQNPRHLVRRRGQEARLRCSPMKGHSHVYWYRQLPEEGLKFMVYLQKENIIDESGMPKERFSAEFPKEGPSILRIQQVVRGDSAAYFCASSPPAGLGTSESYNEQFFGPGTRLTVL.

The chain uses TRBV4-3 and TRBJ2-1; D is perhaps TRBD2 (5 bases). Germline V gene lookup returns CDR1 LGHNA and CDR2 YSLEER. V was cut by 8 bases and J by 4 bases, with 15 bases left in between. The CDR3 is 14 amino acids. CDR3 sequence reads: CASPSGSTYNEQFF. As DNA, the CDR3 is TGCGCCAGCCCCTCGGGATCCACATACAATGAGCAGTTCTTC.

The rearrangement joins TRBV6-1 to TRBJ1-5, with TRBD1 identical over 8 bases. Germline V CDR1 and CDR2: MNHNS, SASEGT. V lost 5 bases to trimming and J lost 2 bases; unmatched junction nucleotides: 5. The CDR3 is 15 amino acids. The CDR3 sequence: CASSSTGEGNQPQHF. CDR3 in DNA: TGTGCCAGCAGTTCGACAGGGGAGGGCAATCAGCCCCAGCATTTT.

The rearrangement links TRBV14 to TRBJ1-2; D is unclear. There are 15 residues in the CDR3. V was cut by 1 base and J by 8 bases, with 17 bases left in between. Germline lookup yields CDR1 SGHDN and CDR2 FVKESK. CDR3 region: CASSQAVGISGGYTF. In DNA form, the CDR3 reads TGTGCCAGCAGCCAAGCGGTCGGGATATCAGGCGGCTACACCTTC. The whole variable domain, filled in from reference TRBV14 and TRBJ1-2, reads EAGVTQFPSHSVIEKGQTVTLRCDPISGHDNLYWYRRVMGKEIKFLLHFVKESKQDESGMPNNRFLAERTGGTYSTLKVQPAELEDSGVYFCASSQAVGISGGYTFGSGTRLTVV.

Only a few counts were recorded for this clone. The V call is TRBV7-9, the J call TRBJ1-1, with TRBD1 matching over 8 bases. Trimming at V came to 5 bases and at J to 4 bases, leaving 6 bases not matched to a gene. Germline V lookup: CDR1 SEHNR, CDR2 FQNEAQ (reference sequence). There are 14 residues in the CDR3. The CDR3 sequence: CASSPQGAGTEAFF. The CDR3 DNA reads as TGTGCCAGCAGCCCTCAGGGGGCGGGCACTGAAGCTTTCTTT.

The chain carries TRBV4-1 and TRBJ2-1; 16 bases are shared with TRBD2. V was clipped by 0 bases and J by 5 bases; unmatched bases: 10. Germline-derived CDR1 and CDR2 are MGHRA and YSYEKL. The CDR3 extends over 20 amino acids. Here the CDR3 reads CASSQDYLGLAGGRDNEQFF. The CDR3 DNA reads TGCGCCAGCAGCCAAGATTATCTGGGACTAGCGGGGGGGCGGGACAATGAGCAGTTCTTC.

The gene calls are TRBV30 and TRBJ2-5; 16 bases map to TRBD2. Trimming cost V 6 bases and J 3 bases; bases outside gene matches: 7. The CDR3 contains 16 residues. Germline V gene lookup returns CDR1 GTSNPN and CDR2 SVGIG (reference sequence). CDR3 amino acids: CACNLGTSGREETQYF. CDR3 DNA: TGTGCCTGCAACCTCGGGACTAGCGGGAGGGAAGAGACCCAGTACTTC.

CDR3 loop: CASNPPGTSNTGELFF. The CDR3 nucleotides read TGTGCCAGCAACCCACCCGGGACTAGCAACACCGGGGAGCTGTTTTTT. V is TRBV6-6 and J is TRBJ2-2, with TRBD2 identical over 9 bases. The J segment lost 2 bases and the V segment lost 7 bases, leaving 8 bases of the junction unmatched. Germline V gives CDR1 MNHNY, CDR2 SVGAGI (reference sequence). The CDR3 is 16 amino acids.

The chain has TRBV18 and TRBJ1-5, with TRBD1 matching 8 bases. Per germline, CDR1 KGHSH and CDR2 LQKENI. Unmatched junction bases numbered 13, after V lost 2 bases and J lost 1 base. CDR3 size: 19 residues. CDR3 sequence (DNA): TGTGCCAGCTCACCATACAAAATTCGGACAGGGTCAAGCAATCAGCCCCAGCATTTT. Translating it yields CASSPYKIRTGSSNQPQHF. Together with reference TRBV18 and TRBJ1-5, the CDR3 gives the full variable domain: NAGVMQNPRHLVRRRGQEARLRCSPMKGHSHVYWYRQLPEEGLKFMVYLQKENIIDESGMPKERFSAEFPKEGPSILRIQQVVRGDSAAYFCASSPYKIRTGSSNQPQHFGDGTRLSIL.

This clone occurred a few times. The chain carries TRBV7-2 and TRBJ2-7; 7 bases fit TRBD2. The trim removed 1 base at V and 3 bases at J, leaving 9 bases unmatched. The germline V gene has CDR1 SGHTA and CDR2 FQGNSA. CDR3 size: 16 residues. The CDR3 nucleotides are TGTGCCAGCAGCTTAGAGTCGCAGCGGGGCGACTACGAGCAGTACTTC. This translates into CASSLESQRGDYEQYF.

The chain uses TRBV18 and TRBJ1-6; D might be TRBD1 (5 bases). CDR3 size: 15 residues. V lost 3 bases to trimming and J lost 10 bases, with 16 bases between them. Germline V gene sequence: CDR1 KGHSH, CDR2 LQKENI. In DNA form, the CDR3 reads TGTGCCAGCTCACCTCAAGCGGGGCTCGAGTCACCCCTCCACTTT. Its translation: CASSPQAGLESPLHF.

CDR3 region: CACSGADTQYF. The DNA for the CDR3 is TGTGCCTGTAGCGGTGCTGATACGCAGTATTTT. The chain recombines TRBV30 with TRBJ2-3, with a weak D call TRBD2 (6 bases). The germline V and J ends were trimmed by 6 bases and 6 bases, with 10 bases remaining between them. The CDR3 loop spans 11 amino acids. Germline CDR1 reads GTSNPN; CDR2 reads SVGIG (reference sequence).

CDR3 DNA sequence: TGTGCCAGCTCACCAGGGGGGGCCGACTATGGCTACACCTTC. This sequence encodes CASSPGGADYGYTF. The chain has TRBV18 and TRBJ1-2; tentative D call: TRBD1 (6 bases). The germline gives CDR1 KGHSH, CDR2 LQKENI. CDR3 length equals 14 residues. The germline V and J ends were trimmed by 2 bases and 3 bases, with 10 bases remaining between them.

V usage is TRBV4-3 and J usage is TRBJ2-7; 7 nucleotides align to TRBD2. With V trimmed by 0 bases and J by 2 bases, 4 bases remained unmatched. Germline-derived CDR1 and CDR2 are LGHNA and YSLEER. CDR3 length: 15 residues. The CDR3 sequence is CASSQEGTNPYEQYF. The CDR3 DNA follows: TGCGCCAGCAGCCAAGAGGGGACTAACCCCTACGAGCAGTACTTC.